What follows are 23 T cell receptor beta chains derived from one specimen sequenced in a study of blood T cells in healthy people across ages. Together with a sample-barcoded 5' primer, a J-beta primer mix was included in a second PCR lasting about 6 to 12 cycles. One entry per CDR3 protein, called by TCRdb with MiXCR from the 5' RACE reads. The sample has hundreds of thousands of distinct CDR3 sequences; 25% to 35% are singletons. The sequenced material came from blood. The receptors stem from a woman older than 75 in good health.

To note about this clonotype: A much larger clone lies a single base off, so this may be a read error. The chain joins TRBV10-3 to TRBJ2-1, with D perhaps matching TRBD2 (6 bases). Judging by the DNA end, TRBJ2-7 fits better; the J call may be wrong. The V gene's germline CDR1 is ENHRY and CDR2 SYGVKD. The CDR3 is 15 amino acids. In nucleotides, the CDR3 is TGTGCCATCACCCGGGACTCCAGCTCCTACAATGAGCAGTACTTC. Translated: CAITRDSSSYNEQYF.

This clonotype was picked up many times. The chain combines TRBV20-1 with TRBJ2-4; D possibly corresponds to TRBD2 (5 bases). Germline lookup yields CDR1 DFQATT and CDR2 SNEGSKA (reference sequence). The CDR3 sequence is 14 residues long. With 6 bases removed from V and 0 bases from J, the gap between germline ends came to 12 bases. The CDR3 nucleotides are TGCAGTGCGAGGACTGGCATAGCCAAAAACATTCAGTACTTC. Translation gives CSARTGIAKNIQYF.

This clonotype has just a few counts. A read error may explain this, as a much larger clone is one base away. The CDR3 bases are TGTGCCGGCCGCCGGGACAGGACGGCTCCAGAAGCTTTCTTT. Its translation is CAGRRDRTAPEAFF. The chain couples TRBV6-1 to TRBJ1-1; TRBD1 aligns across 8 bases. The CDR3 has 14 residues. The ends lost 11 bases at V and 8 bases at J; junction bases unmatched: 16. Germline V CDR1 and CDR2: MNHNS, SASEGT.

This clonotype occurred a few times. With a much larger clone just one base away, this may be a read error. The J gene is TRBJ2-3, the V gene TRBV20-1; 9 bases map to TRBD2. With V trimmed by 0 bases and J by 5 bases, 6 bases remained unmatched. The CDR3 loop spans 15 amino acids. CDR1 and CDR2 from the germline V gene are DFQATT and SNEGSKA (reference sequence). The CDR3 loop reads CSAREGRGGGDTQYF. The CDR3 bases are TGCAGTGCTAGAGAAGGGCGGGGGGGCGGAGATACGCAGTATTTT.

This clonotype has a handful of counts. Just one base apart from a much larger clone, this may be a read error. The genes are TRBV29-1 and TRBJ2-5; TRBD2 aligns across 7 bases. The V and J ends lost 1 base and 11 bases, in that order; junction bases with no gene match: 13. Germline V gene lookup returns CDR1 SQVTM and CDR2 ANQGSEA. This CDR3 contains 14 residues. The CDR3 spells CSVEVGGGGDEQYF. CDR3 DNA: TGCAGCGTTGAAGTTGGCGGGGGTGGGGATGAGCAGTACTTC. Using reference TRBV29-1 and TRBJ2-5 for the parts outside the CDR3, the full variable domain is SAVISQKPSRDICQRGTSLTIQCQVDSQVTMMFWYRQQPGQSLTLIATANQGSEATYESGFVIDKFPISRPNLTFSTLTVSNMSPEDSSIYLCSVEVGGGGDEQYFGPGTRLLVL.

V gene TRBV30 combines with J gene TRBJ2-4, with no clear D. The DNA end is a closer match to TRBJ2-7, so the J assignment may be wrong. The CDR3 covers 13 residues. Germline CDR1 GTSNPN, CDR2 SVGIG (reference sequence). Written as DNA, the CDR3 is TGTGCCTGGAATGGGGTAGGGAACTACGAGCAGTACTTC. It codes for CAWNGVGNYEQYF.

The V call is TRBV2, the J call TRBJ2-2; D tentatively fits TRBD1 or TRBD2 (5 bases each). V gave up 5 bases and J gave up 1 base, with 14 bases separating them. The CDR3 covers 16 residues. The V gene's germline CDR1 is SNHLY and CDR2 FYNNEI. CDR3: CASSYSGGRNTGELFF. The CDR3 DNA follows: TGTGCCAGCAGTTATTCTGGGGGTCGGAACACCGGGGAGCTGTTTTTT.

This clonotype has at least ten counts. The chain uses TRBV18 and TRBJ2-3; a weak D match, TRBD2 (6 bases). CDR3 length equals 13 residues. Trimming cost V 4 bases and J 5 bases, with 10 bases left between them. Germline loops: CDR1 KGHSH, CDR2 LQKENI. CDR3 residues: CASSQFGGDTQYF. In nucleotides, the CDR3 is TGTGCCAGCTCACAATTCGGGGGAGATACGCAGTATTTT.

The chain has TRBV29-1 and TRBJ2-4; 12 bases are a match to TRBD1. Trimming took 4 bases from V and 13 from J; bases not matched to a gene: 11. Germline CDR1 and CDR2: SQVTM and ANQGSEA. This CDR3 region has 14 residues. CDR3 sequence reads: CSVAWGQGASEQYF. The CDR3 bases are TGCAGCGTTGCATGGGGACAGGGGGCGAGTGAGCAGTACTTC. The full variable domain, its missing parts supplied by reference TRBV29-1 and TRBJ2-4, is SAVISQKPSRDICQRGTSLTIQCQVDSQVTMMFWYRQQPGQSLTLIATANQGSEATYESGFVIDKFPISRPNLTFSTLTVSNMSPEDSSIYLCSVAWGQGASEQYFGAGTRLSVL.

Points on this clonotype: Given a much more abundant clone one base away, this may be a read error. The CDR3 DNA sequence: TGTGCCAGATTGACGCGGGAGTTGGACAGGCGGGGCGAGCAGTTCTTC. This translates into CARLTRELDRRGEQFF. The chain couples TRBV19 to TRBJ2-1; either TRBD1 or TRBD2 may supply D (7 bases each). The germline V and J ends were trimmed by 9 bases and 10 bases, with 28 bases remaining between them. This CDR3 region has 16 residues. CDR1 LNHDA and CDR2 SQIVND come from the germline V gene (reference sequence).

This clonotype showed up many times. The chain combines TRBV12-3 or TRBV12-4 with TRBJ1-4, with 9 bases identical to TRBD1. This CDR3 has 16 residues. V lost 2 bases to trimming and J lost 8 bases; unmatched junction nucleotides: 9. The CDR3 loop reads CASSLFGTGLHEKLFF. CDR3 coding DNA: TGTGCCAGCAGTTTATTCGGGACAGGGCTTCACGAAAAACTGTTTTTT.

V is TRBV20-1 and J is TRBJ1-1; TRBD1 might be the D (5 bases). Trimming stripped 0 bases from V and 1 base from J, with 6 bases between. There are 13 residues in the CDR3. Germline-derived CDR1 and CDR2 are DFQATT and SNEGSKA (reference sequence). CDR3 amino acids: CSAREGENTEAFF. Here the CDR3 DNA reads TGCAGTGCTAGAGAAGGGGAGAACACTGAAGCTTTCTTT.

In this sample, this clonotype turned up many times. The V and J genes are TRBV9 and TRBJ2-1; D remains unclear. Trimming left V 4 bases short and J 0 bases short, with 11 bases between. This CDR3 has 15 amino acids. In germline, CDR1 is SGDLS, CDR2 YYNGEE. CDR3 DNA: TGTGCCAGCAGCCCTCATGTGTCCTCCTACAATGAGCAGTTCTTC. Translating it yields CASSPHVSSYNEQFF.

This clonotype was counted only a few times. It may be a read error: a sequence one base away is much more abundant. The chain combines TRBV20-1 with TRBJ1-6, with TRBD1 as a possible D gene (6 bases). Trimming shortened V by 7 bases and J by 5 bases, and 12 bases separated the two germline ends. Germline CDR1 and CDR2: DFQATT and SNEGSKA (reference sequence). This CDR3 contains 13 residues. CDR3 nucleotide sequence: TGCAGTGTTAAGGGGGTAAATAATTCACCCCTCCACTTT. It yields the protein CSVKGVNNSPLHF.

This clonotype has ten or more counts. V is TRBV5-1 and J is TRBJ2-1; TRBD1 might be the D (5 bases). The V gene lost 3 bases and the J gene lost 3 bases, with 19 bases spanning the gap. CDR3 length: 17 amino acids. Germline lookup yields CDR1 SGHRS and CDR2 YFSETQ. CDR3 protein: CASSSEVTAAFYNEQFF. The CDR3 nucleotides read TGCGCCAGCAGCTCTGAAGTGACAGCAGCCTTCTACAATGAGCAGTTCTTC.

The table lists this clonotype with many counts. The rearrangement uses TRBV12-3 or TRBV12-4 and TRBJ2-7, with TRBD2 as a possible D gene (7 bases). The CDR3 runs to 14 residues. Trimming left V 2 bases short and J 6 bases short, with 14 bases between. DNA of the CDR3: TGTGCCAGCAGTTTAAAACAGGGAGGGATCGAGCAGTACTTC. It translates to CASSLKQGGIEQYF.

The gene calls are TRBV20-1 and TRBJ1-3; D unclear. In germline, CDR1 is DFQATT, CDR2 SNEGSKA (reference sequence). With 5 bases removed from V and 0 bases from J, the gap between germline ends came to 8 bases. The CDR3 spans 13 residues. The chain's CDR3 is CSAWLSSGNTIYF. The CDR3 bases are TGCAGTGCTTGGCTGAGCTCTGGAAACACCATATATTTT.

This clonotype was observed a handful of times. This chain joins TRBV3-1 and TRBJ1-4; 11 nucleotides align to TRBD1. The CDR3 spans 16 residues. The germline gives CDR1 LGHDT, CDR2 YNNKEL (reference sequence). The J segment lost 3 bases and the V segment lost 4 bases, leaving 4 bases of the junction unmatched. The CDR3 nucleotides are TGTGCCAGCAGCCGGACAGGGGGCGCGGCTAATGAAAAACTGTTTTTT. It yields the protein CASSRTGGAANEKLFF.

This clonotype showed up just a few times. The chain combines TRBV2 with TRBJ1-5; 8 bases fit TRBD1. The V gene end was trimmed by 7 bases and the J gene end by 2 bases; junction bases not matched to a gene: 7. Germline V gene sequence: CDR1 SNHLY, CDR2 FYNNEI. The length of the CDR3 is 15 residues. The CDR3 DNA follows: TGTGCCAGCACCCCCGACAGGGGTGGCAATCAGCCCCAGCATTTT. Translated, it gives CASTPDRGGNQPQHF.

This clonotype has at least ten counts. The chain has TRBV18 and TRBJ2-1; no definite D call. V was shortened by 3 bases and J by 7 bases, with 16 bases between the two germline ends. This CDR3 is 15 amino acids long. CDR1 is KGHSH, CDR2 LQKENI, per germline. CDR3 coding DNA: TGTGCCAGCTCACCTGCAGAGTTGTTTAGGAATGAGCAGTTCTTC. Translated: CASSPAELFRNEQFF.

A note on this clonotype: This sequence may be a read error, since a much larger clone differs from it by one base. V usage is TRBV20-1 and J usage is TRBJ2-7; 9 bases are a match to TRBD2. The germline gives CDR1 DFQATT, CDR2 SNEGSKA (reference sequence). CDR3 length: 14 amino acids. The V and J ends lost 3 bases and 7 bases, in that order; junction bases with no gene match: 10. CDR3 protein: CSASPAGGWNEQYF. In nucleotides, the CDR3 is TGCAGTGCTAGCCCAGCGGGGGGATGGAATGAGCAGTACTTC.

As regards this clonotype: The germline gene is not matched at one end of the junction; a read error may be the cause. This chain joins TRBV9 and TRBJ2-5, with 7 bases fitting TRBD2. This CDR3 has 16 amino acids. Looked up from germline, CDR1 is SGDLS and CDR2 is YYNGEE. The CDR3 region has the DNA TGTGCCGGCAGCGTAGCGGGCGGGAGAGGCCAAGAGACCCAGTACTTC. It encodes CAGSVAGGRGQETQYF.

This clonotype has a single count. The chain joins TRBV9 to TRBJ2-7; D is unclear. CDR1 SGDLS and CDR2 YYNGEE come from the germline V gene. Trimming removed 1 base from V and 4 bases from J, with 3 bases in between. There are 11 residues in the CDR3. The CDR3 DNA follows: TGTGCCAGCAGCGTACAGTACGAGCAGTACGTC. The encoded protein is CASSVQYEQYV.